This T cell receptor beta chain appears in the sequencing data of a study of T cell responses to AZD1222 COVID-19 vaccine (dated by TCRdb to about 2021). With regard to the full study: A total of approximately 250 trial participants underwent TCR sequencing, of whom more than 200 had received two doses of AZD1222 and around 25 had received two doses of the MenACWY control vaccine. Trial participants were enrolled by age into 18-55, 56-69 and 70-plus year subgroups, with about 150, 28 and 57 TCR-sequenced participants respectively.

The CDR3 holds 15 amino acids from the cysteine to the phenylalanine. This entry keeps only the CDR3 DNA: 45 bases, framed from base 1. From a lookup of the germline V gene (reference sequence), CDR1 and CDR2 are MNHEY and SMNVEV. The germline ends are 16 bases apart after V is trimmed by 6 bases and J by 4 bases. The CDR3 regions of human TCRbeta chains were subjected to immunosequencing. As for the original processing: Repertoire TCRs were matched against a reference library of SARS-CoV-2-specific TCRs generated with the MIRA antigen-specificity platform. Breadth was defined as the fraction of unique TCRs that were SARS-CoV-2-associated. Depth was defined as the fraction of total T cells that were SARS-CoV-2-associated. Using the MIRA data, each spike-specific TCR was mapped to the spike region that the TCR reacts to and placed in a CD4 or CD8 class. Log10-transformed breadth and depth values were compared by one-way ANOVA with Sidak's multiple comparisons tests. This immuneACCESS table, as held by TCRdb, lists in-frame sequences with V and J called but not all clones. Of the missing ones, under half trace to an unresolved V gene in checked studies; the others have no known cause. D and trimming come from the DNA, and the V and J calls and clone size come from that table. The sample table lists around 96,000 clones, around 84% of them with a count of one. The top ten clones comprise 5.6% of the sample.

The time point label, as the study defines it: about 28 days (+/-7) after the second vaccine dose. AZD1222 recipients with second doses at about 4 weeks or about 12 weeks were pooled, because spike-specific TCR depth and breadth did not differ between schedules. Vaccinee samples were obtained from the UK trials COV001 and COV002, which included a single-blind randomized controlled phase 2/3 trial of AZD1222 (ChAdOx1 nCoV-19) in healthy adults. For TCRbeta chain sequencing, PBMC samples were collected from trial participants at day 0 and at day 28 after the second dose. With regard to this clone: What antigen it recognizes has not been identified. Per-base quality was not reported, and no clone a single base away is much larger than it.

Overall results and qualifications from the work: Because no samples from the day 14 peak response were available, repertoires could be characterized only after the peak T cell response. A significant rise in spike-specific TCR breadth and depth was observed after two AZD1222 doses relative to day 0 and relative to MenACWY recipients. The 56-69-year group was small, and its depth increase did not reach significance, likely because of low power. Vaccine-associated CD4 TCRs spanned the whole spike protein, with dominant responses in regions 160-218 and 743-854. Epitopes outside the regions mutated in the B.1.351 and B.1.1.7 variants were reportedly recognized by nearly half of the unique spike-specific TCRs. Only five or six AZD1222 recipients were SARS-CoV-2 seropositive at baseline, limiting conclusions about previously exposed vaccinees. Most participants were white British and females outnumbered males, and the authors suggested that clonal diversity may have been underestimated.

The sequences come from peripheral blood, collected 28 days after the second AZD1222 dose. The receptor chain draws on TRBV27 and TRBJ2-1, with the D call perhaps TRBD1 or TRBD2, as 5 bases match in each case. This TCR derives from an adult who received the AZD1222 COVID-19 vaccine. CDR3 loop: CASRTGRQPYNEQFF. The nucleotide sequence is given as TGTGCCAGCAGAACTGGGAGACAGCCTTACAATGAGCAGTTCTTC.